This T cell receptor (beta chain) came from a study of blood T cell repertoires in COVID-19. Whole-study context: The study drew acute and convalescent COVID-19 samples from the United States, Italy and Spain.

TCRdb's table, derived via immunoSEQ multiplex PCR, lists solely in-frame clones and lacks some. Of 150,000 to 200,000 clones listed, under 85% are singletons. Germline V gene sequence: CDR1 MDHEN, CDR2 SYDVKM. This CDR3 is 12 amino acids long. Trimming took 6 bases from V and 5 from J, leaving 10 bases between them. Specimen: PBMCs or T cells enriched from blood (not recorded which). The chain joins TRBV28 to TRBJ1-2; weak D call: TRBD1 (5 bases). The TCR was taken from a man aged 45-60 years who had recovered from COVID-19. The CDR3: CASSPRQYGYTF. CDR3 DNA: TGTGCCAGCAGCCCTAGACAGTATGGCTACACCTTC.